The present TCR beta chain was sequenced within a study of blood T cell repertoires in COVID-19. Study as a whole: From T cells, B-cell-depleted T cells, or PBMCs came the material, which was cDNA or gDNA.

In germline, CDR1 is SGHTA, CDR2 FQGTGA. This CDR3 region has 14 residues. V lost 3 bases, J lost 7 bases, and 3 bases stayed unmatched. Source study methods: For nucleated cells, counts were estimated from reference gene primer amplification. Here immunoSEQ multiplex PCR was the method, and the copy in TCRdb shows in-frame clones only, minus some. D and trimming come from the DNA, and the V and J calls and clone size come from that table. The sample shows 130,000 to 150,000 clones, over 80% of them seen only once. The J gene is TRBJ2-2, the V gene TRBV7-3, with 9 bases fitting TRBD1. Specimen: peripheral blood. This receptor was taken from a woman in her 50s with acute or convalescent COVID-19. CDR3 amino acids: CASSFGQGIGELFF. Here the CDR3 DNA reads TGTGCCAGCAGCTTCGGACAGGGGATCGGGGAGCTGTTTTTT.